This TCR beta chain was identified in a study of lymphopenia after photon versus proton radiotherapy. General study points: Under photons, naive T cells and diversity fell while effector/memory populations rose. A bigger post-nadir fall in TCR diversity correlated inversely with survival time in deceased patients. After the lymphocyte nadir, photon-treated repertoires showed oligoclonal expansion, especially of CD8+ Temra cells.

With respect to this clone: Its specificity is unknown.

TCRdb keeps only in-frame clones here, not all; method: immunoSEQ multiplex PCR. The table has 29,000 or so clones, about 86% seen once; the top ten hold around 50%. The V end lost 0 bases, the J end lost 3 bases, and 16 bases lay between the germline ends. Looked up from germline, CDR1 is SGHRS and CDR2 is YFSETQ. The CDR3 is 16 amino acids. This clonotype originated in a woman aged 60-75 years with cholangiocarcinoma. Some clones in this sample may be carry-over from other donors' samples. The sequenced sample was peripheral blood, obtained from a patient treated with proton-based radiotherapy. J is TRBJ2-7 and V is TRBV5-1; D perhaps matches TRBD2 (7 bases). The CDR3 reads CASSLAGASGYYEQYF. CDR3 nucleotide sequence: TGCGCCAGCAGCTTGGCGGGGGCTAGCGGCTACTACGAGCAGTACTTC.